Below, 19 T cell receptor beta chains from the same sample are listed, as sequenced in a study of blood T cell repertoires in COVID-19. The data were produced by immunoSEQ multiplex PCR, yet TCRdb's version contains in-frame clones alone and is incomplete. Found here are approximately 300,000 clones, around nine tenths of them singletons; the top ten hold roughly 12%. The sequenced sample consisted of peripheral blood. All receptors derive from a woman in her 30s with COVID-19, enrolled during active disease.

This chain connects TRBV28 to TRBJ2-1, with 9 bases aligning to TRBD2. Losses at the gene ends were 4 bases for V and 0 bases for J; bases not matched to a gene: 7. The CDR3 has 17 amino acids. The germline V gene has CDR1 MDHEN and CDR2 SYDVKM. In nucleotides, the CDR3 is TGTGCCAGCAGTTCCCCAGCGGGAGGTAGCTCCTACAATGAGCAGTTCTTC. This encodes CASSSPAGGSSYNEQFF.

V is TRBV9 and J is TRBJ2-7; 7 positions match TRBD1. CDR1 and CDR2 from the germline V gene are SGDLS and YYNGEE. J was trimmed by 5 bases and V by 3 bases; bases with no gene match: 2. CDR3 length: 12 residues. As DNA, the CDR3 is TGTGCCAGCAGCGACACAGGGGACGAGCAGTACTTC. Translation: CASSDTGDEQYF.

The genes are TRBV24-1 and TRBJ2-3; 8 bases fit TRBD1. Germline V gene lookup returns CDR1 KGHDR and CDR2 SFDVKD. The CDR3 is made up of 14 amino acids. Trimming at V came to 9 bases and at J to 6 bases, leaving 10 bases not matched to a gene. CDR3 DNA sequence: TGTGCCACCGGAGGACAGGGAGGAGGTGATACGCAGTATTTT. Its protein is CATGGQGGGDTQYF.

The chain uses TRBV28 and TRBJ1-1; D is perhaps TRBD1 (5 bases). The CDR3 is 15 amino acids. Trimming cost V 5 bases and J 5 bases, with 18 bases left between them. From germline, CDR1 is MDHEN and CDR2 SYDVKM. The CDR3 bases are TGTGCCAGCAGTCCCCTGAAAGGGGCCCGGACTGAAGCTTTCTTT. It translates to CASSPLKGARTEAFF.

DNA of the CDR3: TGTGCCAGCAGCCAAGATAGGACTCCACCCCAGCATTTT. Encoded protein: CASSQDRTPPQHF. The genes are TRBV4-2 and TRBJ1-5; D is unresolved. Looked up from germline, CDR1 is LGHNA and CDR2 is YNFKEQ. The CDR3 runs 13 residues. V lost 0 bases, J lost 10 bases, and 10 bases lay in between.

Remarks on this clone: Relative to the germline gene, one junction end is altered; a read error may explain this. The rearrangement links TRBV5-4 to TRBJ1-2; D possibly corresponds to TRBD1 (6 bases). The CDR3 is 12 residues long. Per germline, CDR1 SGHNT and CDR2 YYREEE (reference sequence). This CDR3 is CASSLSGGQASF. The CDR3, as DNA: TGTGCCAGCAGCTTGTCGGGGGGGCAGGCTAGCTTC.

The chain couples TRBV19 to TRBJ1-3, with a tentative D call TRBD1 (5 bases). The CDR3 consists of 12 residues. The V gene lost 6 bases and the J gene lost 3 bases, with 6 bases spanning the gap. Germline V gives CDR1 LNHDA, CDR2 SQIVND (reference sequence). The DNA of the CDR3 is TGTGCCAGTAGCAGGGTTGGAAACACCATATATTTT. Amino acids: CASSRVGNTIYF.

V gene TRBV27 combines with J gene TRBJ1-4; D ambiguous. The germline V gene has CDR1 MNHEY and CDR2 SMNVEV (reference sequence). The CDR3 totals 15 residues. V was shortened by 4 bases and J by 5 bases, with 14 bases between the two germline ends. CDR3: CASSYQKNINEKLFF. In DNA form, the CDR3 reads TGTGCCAGCAGTTATCAGAAGAACATCAATGAAAAACTGTTTTTT.

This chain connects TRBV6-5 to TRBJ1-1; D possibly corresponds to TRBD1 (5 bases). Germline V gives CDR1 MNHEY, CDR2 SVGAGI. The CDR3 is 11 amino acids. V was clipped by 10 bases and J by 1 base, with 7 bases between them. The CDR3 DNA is TGTGCCACCGGACAGAACACTGAAGCTTTCTTT. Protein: CATGQNTEAFF.

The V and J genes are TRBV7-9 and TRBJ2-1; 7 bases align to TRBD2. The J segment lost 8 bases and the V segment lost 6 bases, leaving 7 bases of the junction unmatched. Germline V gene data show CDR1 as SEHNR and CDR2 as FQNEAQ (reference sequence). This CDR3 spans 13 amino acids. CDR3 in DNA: TGTGCCAGCAGGTCGACTAGCTATTATGAGCAGTTCTTC. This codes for CASRSTSYYEQFF.

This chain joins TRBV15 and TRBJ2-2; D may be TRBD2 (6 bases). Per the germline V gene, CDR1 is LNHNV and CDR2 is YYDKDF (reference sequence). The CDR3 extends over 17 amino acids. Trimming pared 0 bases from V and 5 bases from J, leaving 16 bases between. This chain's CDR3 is CATSREASSGGTGELFF. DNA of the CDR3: TGTGCCACCAGCAGAGAGGCCTCCTCTGGGGGGACCGGGGAGCTGTTTTTT.

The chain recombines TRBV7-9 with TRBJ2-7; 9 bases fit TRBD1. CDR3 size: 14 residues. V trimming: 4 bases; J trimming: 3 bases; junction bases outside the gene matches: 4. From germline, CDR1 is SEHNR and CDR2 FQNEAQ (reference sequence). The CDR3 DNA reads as TGTGCCAGCAGCTCCCGGGACAGGGTCTACGAGCAGTACTTC. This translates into CASSSRDRVYEQYF.

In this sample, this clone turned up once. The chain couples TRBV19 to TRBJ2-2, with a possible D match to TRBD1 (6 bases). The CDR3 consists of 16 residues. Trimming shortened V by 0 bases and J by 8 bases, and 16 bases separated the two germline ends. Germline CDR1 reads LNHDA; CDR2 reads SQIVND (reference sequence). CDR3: CASSIDPDRLTGELFF. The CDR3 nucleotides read TGTGCCAGTAGTATAGACCCCGACAGGCTCACAGGGGAGCTGTTTTTT.

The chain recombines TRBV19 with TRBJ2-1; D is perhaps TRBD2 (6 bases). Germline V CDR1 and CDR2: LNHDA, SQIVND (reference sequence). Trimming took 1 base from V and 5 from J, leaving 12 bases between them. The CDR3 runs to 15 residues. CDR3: CASSIGRGADNEQFF. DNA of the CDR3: TGTGCCAGTAGTATAGGGCGGGGTGCGGACAATGAGCAGTTCTTC.

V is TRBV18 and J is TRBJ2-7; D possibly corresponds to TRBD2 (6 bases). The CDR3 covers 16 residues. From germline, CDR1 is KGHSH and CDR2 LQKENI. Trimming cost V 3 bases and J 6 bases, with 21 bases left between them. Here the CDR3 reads CASSPYGSGDLIEQYF. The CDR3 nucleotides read TGTGCCAGCTCACCCTACGGGAGTGGGGACCTCATCGAGCAGTACTTC. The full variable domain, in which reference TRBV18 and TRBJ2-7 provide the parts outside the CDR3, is NAGVMQNPRHLVRRRGQEARLRCSPMKGHSHVYWYRQLPEEGLKFMVYLQKENIIDESGMPKERFSAEFPKEGPSILRIQQVVRGDSAAYFCASSPYGSGDLIEQYFGPGTRLTVT.

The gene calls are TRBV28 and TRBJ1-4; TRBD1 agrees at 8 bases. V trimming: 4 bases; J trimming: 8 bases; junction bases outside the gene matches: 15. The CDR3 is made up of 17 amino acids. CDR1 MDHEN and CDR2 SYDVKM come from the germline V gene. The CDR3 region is CASSSQARQGHGEKLFF. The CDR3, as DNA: TGTGCCAGCAGTTCCCAGGCCCGACAGGGGCACGGAGAAAAACTGTTTTTT.

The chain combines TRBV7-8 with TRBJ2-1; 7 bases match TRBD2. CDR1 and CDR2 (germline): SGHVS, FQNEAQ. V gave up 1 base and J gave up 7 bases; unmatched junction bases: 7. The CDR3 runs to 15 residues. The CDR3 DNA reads TGTGCCAGCAGCTTAGAGGGGAGGGCCGGTAATGAGCAGTTCTTC. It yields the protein CASSLEGRAGNEQFF.

The CDR3 loop is CASRQGNTEAFF. CDR3 bases: TGCGCCAGCAGACAGGGGAACACTGAAGCTTTCTTT. This chain links TRBV10-2 with TRBJ1-1; D perhaps matches TRBD1 (6 bases). Between the trimmed V and J ends, which lost 6 bases and 1 base, there was a span of 6 bases. Germline loops: CDR1 WSHSY, CDR2 SAAADI. The length of the CDR3 is 12 residues.

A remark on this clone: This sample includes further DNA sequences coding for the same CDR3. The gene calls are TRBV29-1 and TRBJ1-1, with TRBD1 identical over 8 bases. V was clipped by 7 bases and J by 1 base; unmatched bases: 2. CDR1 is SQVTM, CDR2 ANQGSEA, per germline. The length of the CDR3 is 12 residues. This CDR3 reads CSAGTGNTEAFF. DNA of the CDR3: TGCAGCGCCGGGACAGGGAACACTGAAGCTTTCTTT.